In this sample, the clone carrying this T cell receptor beta chain turned up many times. The sample comes from a study of T-cell reconstitution after alpha-beta-depleted transplantation in children. CDR3 size: 15 residues. Per the germline V gene, CDR1 is ENHRY and CDR2 is SYGVKD. Unmatched junction bases numbered 12, after V lost 8 bases and J lost 6 bases. Preparation of the TCRbeta library involved a method that used unique molecular identifiers. TCRdb re-analysed the PCR reads in MiXCR, keeping a single row per CDR3 protein. The sample contains 300,000 to 400,000 distinct CDR3 sequences, 13% of which appear only once.

J is TRBJ2-1 and V is TRBV10-3, with 8 positions matching TRBD1. This specimen consisted of PBMCs, obtained from the stem cell graft. The receptor comes from a human donor who donated a stem cell graft to a child with Fanconi anemia. DNA of the CDR3: TGTGCCATCGCCACGTTCACAGGGGGAATCAATGAGCAGTTCTTC. Amino acids: CAIATFTGGINEQFF.